These 12 T cell receptor beta chains came from one sample sequenced in a study of T cells after yellow fever vaccination (dated by TCRdb to about 2019). The sample's treatment or condition, from its label and the paper: live attenuated yellow fever vaccine strain. Receptor amplification or capture employed 5' RACE. The sequencer was an Illumina HiSeq 2500. TCRdb reworked the public reads: Q25 trimming with fastp, MiXCR clone assembly, productive beta chains retained. Every CDR3 protein is listed once, alongside the most common genes and DNA of its rows. Within this sample are about 120,000 distinct CDR3 sequences, with 7.2% of them counted one time only. The biggest ten clones account for more than 2.5% of the sample. Sequenced material: CD4+ T cells sorted from PBMCs, taken about 41 days after the first yellow fever vaccination. The receptors were sampled from a man aged 18 to 29 who received the YFV17D yellow fever vaccine.

This clonotype was found many times. The V gene is TRBV6-5, the J gene TRBJ2-4, with 8 bases matching TRBD2. Germline trimming cut 2 bases from V and 0 bases from J; bases unmatched to any gene: 6. Germline lookup yields CDR1 MNHEY and CDR2 SVGAGI. CDR3 length equals 17 residues. The CDR3 spells CASSYAGGPLAKNIQYF. The CDR3 DNA follows: TGTGCCAGCAGTTACGCGGGGGGCCCTCTAGCCAAAAACATTCAGTACTTC.

This clonotype was counted ten times or more. The V and J genes are TRBV2 and TRBJ2-1; D possibly matches TRBD1 or TRBD2 (5 bases each). Per germline, CDR1 SNHLY and CDR2 FYNNEI. CDR3 length equals 16 residues. V lost 6 bases and J lost 0, with 15 bases in between. Written as DNA, the CDR3 is TGTGCCAGCAGGGGGGTTAGCAAAAGCTCCTACAATGAGCAGTTCTTC. Its protein is CASRGVSKSSYNEQFF.

The sample holds many counts of this clonotype. The chain carries TRBV5-1 and TRBJ2-3; D gene ambiguous. V was trimmed by 2 bases and J by 13 bases, leaving 20 bases between them. This CDR3 contains 14 residues. Germline values: CDR1 SGHRS, CDR2 YFSETQ. The CDR3 nucleotides read TGCGCCAGCAGCTTCACGACGGACGTAGCTAGGAAGTATTTT. It specifies CASSFTTDVARKYF.

The J gene is TRBJ2-5, the V gene TRBV3-1, with D perhaps matching TRBD1 or TRBD2 (5 bases each). Trimming shortened V by 10 bases and J by 7 bases, and 25 bases separated the two germline ends. Looked up from germline, CDR1 is LGHDT and CDR2 is YNNKEL (reference sequence). The CDR3 has 15 residues. Here the CDR3 reads CATCNRGATPGTQYF. The CDR3 DNA reads TGTGCCACCTGCAATAGAGGGGCTACCCCAGGGACCCAGTACTTC.

Concerning this clonotype itself: A much larger clone lies one base from this, so it may be a read error. This sequence joins TRBV20-1 and TRBJ1-3; D unclear. The length of the CDR3 is 15 residues. Germline V gene data show CDR1 as DFQATT and CDR2 as SNEGSKA (reference sequence). CDR3 loop: CSASPGSGSANTIYF. CDR3 DNA: TGCAGTGCTAGTCCCGGGTCTGGGTCTGCAAACACCATATATTTT.

This clonotype was observed at least ten times. The gene calls are TRBV11-1 and TRBJ1-5; D not certain. Trimming shortened V by 1 base and J by 5 bases, and 6 bases separated the two germline ends. The germline CDR1 and CDR2 sequences are SGHAT and FQDESV (reference sequence). The CDR3 covers 13 residues. This CDR3 is CASSLGRHQPQHF. The CDR3 DNA reads TGTGCCAGCAGCTTAGGAAGGCATCAGCCCCAGCATTTT.

The chain joins TRBV19 to TRBJ1-5, with TRBD1 matching 9 bases. The germline V gene encodes CDR1 LNHDA and CDR2 SQIVND (reference sequence). The length of the CDR3 is 17 residues. Losses at the gene ends were 5 bases for V and 4 bases for J; bases not matched to a gene: 12. The CDR3 bases are TGTGCCAGTAGTCCCTACTCACAGGGGGCAGGTAATCAGCCCCAGCATTTT. Translating gives CASSPYSQGAGNQPQHF. Full variable domain (remainder filled in from reference TRBV19 and TRBJ1-5): DGGITQSPKYLFRKEGQNVTLSCEQNLNHDAMYWYRQDPGQGLRLIYYSQIVNDFQKGDIAEGYSVSREKKESFPLTVTSAQKNPTAFYLCASSPYSQGAGNQPQHFGDGTRLSIL.

Of note for this clonotype: This clone may be a read error of a much larger clone one base away. This chain links TRBV5-1 with TRBJ2-7; D is possibly TRBD1 (6 bases). Germline CDR1 is SGHRS and CDR2 is YFSETQ. This CDR3 is 15 amino acids long. CDR3 nucleotides: TGCACCAGCAGTGGGGACATTGGGAATTCCTACGAGCAGTACTTC. Residues: CTSSGDIGNSYEQYF. Looking up the rest from reference TRBV5-1 and TRBJ2-7 gives the full variable domain: KAGVTQTPRYLIKTRGQQVTLSCSPISGHRSVSWYQQTPGQGLQFLFEYFSETQRNKGNFPGRFSGRQFSNSRSEMNVSTLELGDSALYLCTSSGDIGNSYEQYFGPGTRLTVT.

This clonotype was seen at least ten times. The chain links TRBV30 to TRBJ2-1, with D tentatively TRBD1 (6 bases). V shed 1 base and J shed 8 bases, with 21 bases lying between them. The CDR3 loop spans 16 amino acids. The germline gives CDR1 GTSNPN, CDR2 SVGIG (reference sequence). Here the CDR3 DNA reads TGTGCCTGGAGTGCATTGGACAGCCTCCAGAGGTATGAGCAGTTCTTC. Amino acid sequence: CAWSALDSLQRYEQFF. The variable domain in full, with the rest retrieved from reference TRBV30 and TRBJ2-1, is SQTIHQWPATLVQPVGSPLSLECTVEGTSNPNLYWYRQAAGRGLQLLFYSVGIGQISSEVPQNLSASRPQDRQFILSSKKLLLSDSGFYLCAWSALDSLQRYEQFFGPGTRLTVL.

This clonotype appeared many times. This rearrangement joins TRBV4-3 to TRBJ2-5, with 9 bases identical to TRBD2. The V gene's germline CDR1 is LGHNA and CDR2 YSLEER. J lost 9 bases, V lost 0 bases, and 11 bases had no gene match. The CDR3 consists of 16 residues. The CDR3 reads CASSQEASGNQRAQYF. The DNA for the CDR3 is TGCGCCAGCAGCCAAGAGGCTAGCGGGAATCAAAGGGCCCAGTACTTC.

This clonotype was detected many times. This chain connects TRBV2 to TRBJ1-4; 8 nucleotides align to TRBD1. The length of the CDR3 is 13 residues. V lost 7 bases to trimming and J lost 5 bases; unmatched junction nucleotides: 3. The germline CDR1 and CDR2 sequences are SNHLY and FYNNEI. CDR3 nucleotides: TGTGCCAGCACCGGGACAGGCAATGAAAAACTGTTTTTT. As protein: CASTGTGNEKLFF.

Many counts were recorded for this clonotype. The rearrangement joins TRBV5-6 to TRBJ2-2; no reliable D call. There are 11 residues in the CDR3. V was clipped by 1 base and J by 7 bases, with 2 bases between them. Germline CDR1 reads SGHDT; CDR2 reads YYEEEE. The CDR3 region has the DNA TGTGCCAGCAGCTTGCTCGGGGAGCTGTTTTTT. Protein sequence: CASSLLGELFF.